These 31 T cell receptor beta chains were all obtained from the same sample, sequenced in a study of cytomegalovirus exposure and HLA in healthy donors. PCR involved 60 Vbeta and 13 Jbeta primers. Sequencing was performed with immunoSEQ multiplex PCR; in TCRdb, only in-frame clones are kept and a portion is missing. The table has 130,000 to 150,000 clones, almost 80% seen once; the top ten hold roughly 0.69%. Sequencing used PBMCs. The receptors stem from a male donor in good health and CMV-seronegative.

The chain recombines TRBV7-3 with TRBJ2-5, with D possibly being TRBD2 (5 bases). In germline, CDR1 is SGHTA, CDR2 FQGTGA. The CDR3 is made up of 13 amino acids. V was cut by 6 bases and J by 5 bases, with 13 bases left in between. This CDR3 is CASSREGGETQYF. For the CDR3, the DNA is TGTGCCAGCAGTCGAGAAGGCGGGGAGACCCAGTACTTC. The variable domain in full, completed from reference TRBV7-3 and TRBJ2-5, reads GAGVSQTPSNKVTEKGKYVELRCDPISGHTALYWYRQSLGQGPEFLIYFQGTGAADDSGLPNDRFFAVRPEGSVSTLKIQRTERGDSAVYLCASSREGGETQYFGPGTRLLVL.

The chain couples TRBV7-2 to TRBJ1-1; weak D call: TRBD1 (6 bases). Germline V gives CDR1 SGHTA, CDR2 FQGNSA. V lost 2 bases and J lost 1, with 8 bases in between. The CDR3 has 14 residues. The CDR3 bases are TGTGCCAGCAGCTTAAAGGGACAGAACACTGAAGCTTTCTTT. Amino acids: CASSLKGQNTEAFF.

This chain links TRBV6-5 with TRBJ1-6; possibly TRBD1 for D (6 bases). Germline CDR1 reads MNHEY; CDR2 reads SVGAGI. This CDR3 has 15 residues. The V end was cut by 7 bases, the J end by 2 bases, with 12 bases between. The CDR3, as DNA: TGTGCCAGCAAGCTCCGGACAGCCTATAATTCACCCCTCCACTTT. It codes for CASKLRTAYNSPLHF.

The CDR3 loop reads CASSLQGVTSYNEQFF. CDR3 nucleotide sequence: TGTGCCAGCAGCTTACAGGGGGTGACCTCCTACAATGAGCAGTTCTTC. This chain links TRBV7-3 with TRBJ2-1; TRBD1 matches at 7 bases. The V and J ends lost 2 bases and 0 bases, in that order; junction bases with no gene match: 4. The CDR3 runs to 16 residues. Germline CDR1 is SGHTA and CDR2 is FQGTGA.

The rearrangement uses TRBV6-6 and TRBJ1-2; D is uncertain. Germline loops: CDR1 MNHNY, CDR2 SVGAGI (reference sequence). CDR3 length equals 15 residues. Trimming left V 5 bases short and J 2 bases short, with 15 bases between. CDR3 in DNA: TGTGCCAGCAGTACCGAAGCAGGTAGAAACTATGGCTACACCTTC. Its translation is CASSTEAGRNYGYTF.

The chain employs TRBV30 and TRBJ1-2; 7 nucleotides align to TRBD1. This CDR3 spans 13 amino acids. V was pared by 4 bases and J by 12 bases, with 14 bases of the junction left unmatched. CDR1 and CDR2 (germline): GTSNPN, SVGIG (reference sequence). CDR3 loop: CAWNRGMLRVDTF. DNA of the CDR3: TGTGCCTGGAACAGGGGAATGTTGAGGGTGGACACCTTC. Drawing the rest from reference TRBV30 and TRBJ1-2, the complete variable domain is SQTIHQWPATLVQPVGSPLSLECTVEGTSNPNLYWYRQAAGRGLQLLFYSVGIGQISSEVPQNLSASRPQDRQFILSSKKLLLSDSGFYLCAWNRGMLRVDTFGSGTRLTVV.

This chain connects TRBV7-2 to TRBJ2-3, with a tentative D call TRBD2 (7 bases). This CDR3 has 17 amino acids. The V and J ends lost 5 bases and 3 bases respectively, with 21 bases between them. The germline CDR1 and CDR2 sequences are SGHTA and FQGNSA. This chain's CDR3 is CASSLRSGEGVTDTQYF. In DNA form, the CDR3 reads TGTGCCAGCAGCCTCCGCTCAGGGGAGGGAGTGACAGATACGCAGTATTTT.

CDR3 region: CASSETGFNQPQHF. The DNA of the CDR3 is TGTGCCAGCAGCGAGACAGGATTTAATCAGCCCCAGCATTTT. The gene calls are TRBV5-6 and TRBJ1-5; D is perhaps TRBD1 (6 bases). Germline V CDR1 and CDR2: SGHDT, YYEEEE. This CDR3 has 14 residues. The V gene lost 4 bases and the J gene lost 4 bases, with 12 bases spanning the gap.

The V gene is TRBV5-1, the J gene TRBJ2-7, with TRBD2 matching over 9 bases. The CDR3 contains 16 residues. Looked up from germline, CDR1 is SGHRS and CDR2 is YFSETQ. The trim removed 0 bases at V and 0 bases at J, leaving 4 bases unmatched. The CDR3 protein is CASSLEASGNSYEQYF. CDR3 in DNA: TGCGCCAGCAGCTTGGAAGCTAGCGGGAACTCCTACGAGCAGTACTTC. The full variable domain, in which reference TRBV5-1 and TRBJ2-7 provide the parts outside the CDR3, is KAGVTQTPRYLIKTRGQQVTLSCSPISGHRSVSWYQQTPGQGLQFLFEYFSETQRNKGNFPGRFSGRQFSNSRSEMNVSTLELGDSALYLCASSLEASGNSYEQYFGPGTRLTVT.

In this sample, this clone turned up a few times. J is TRBJ2-7 and V is TRBV4-1; D ambiguous. Per the germline V gene, CDR1 is MGHRA and CDR2 is YSYEKL. This CDR3 spans 14 amino acids. V dropped 3 bases and J dropped 2 bases, with 11 bases sitting between them. The CDR3 is CASSQSLLAYEQYF. DNA for the CDR3: TGCGCCAGCAGCCAGAGTCTATTAGCCTACGAGCAGTACTTC.

The chain employs TRBV11-2 and TRBJ2-7; perhaps TRBD2 as D (5 bases). The CDR3 consists of 13 residues. Germline V gene lookup returns CDR1 SGHAT and CDR2 FQNNGV. Trimming removed 5 bases at V and 9 bases at J, with 17 bases between. CDR3 bases: TGTGCCAGCAGCCACACGCCCGGCGGAGGGCAGTACTTC. This gives the protein CASSHTPGGGQYF.

This clone has a single count. The V and J genes are TRBV7-6 and TRBJ2-2, with D uncertain. From germline, CDR1 is SGHVS and CDR2 FNYEAQ. The CDR3 spans 13 residues. Between the trimmed V and J ends, which lost 5 bases and 8 bases, there was a span of 12 bases. In DNA form, the CDR3 reads TGTGCCAGCAGCCGCCAGTTCGGGGGGGAGCTGTTTTTT. Encoded protein: CASSRQFGGELFF.

Remarks on this clone: The junction departs from the called germline gene at one end, perhaps through a read error. V usage is TRBV11-2 and J usage is TRBJ2-3; D is unresolved. The CDR3 extends over 14 amino acids. CDR1 SGHAT and CDR2 FQNNGV come from the germline V gene. CDR3 protein: CACSSSLGPDTQYF. The CDR3 coding sequence is TGTGCCTGCAGCTCGTCTCTTGGCCCCGATACGCAGTATTTT.

The chain is built from TRBV20-1 and TRBJ2-7; D is undetermined. The V and J ends lost 5 bases and 0 bases respectively, with 5 bases between them. The CDR3 loop spans 11 amino acids. Germline CDR1 and CDR2: DFQATT and SNEGSKA (reference sequence). The CDR3, as DNA: TGCAGTGCTCACTCCTCCTACGAGCAGTACTTC. This codes for CSAHSSYEQYF.

This chain joins TRBV2 and TRBJ1-1, with D possibly TRBD1 on 5 matching bases. V lost 3 bases and J 1 base, leaving 9 bases between the germline ends. CDR1 is SNHLY and CDR2 is FYNNEI in the germline V gene. This CDR3 has 14 amino acids. As DNA, the CDR3 is TGTGCCAGCAGTGACCAGGGAGGGAACACTGAAGCTTTCTTT. It encodes CASSDQGGNTEAFF.

The chain links TRBV4-3 to TRBJ2-2, with 8 nucleotides matching TRBD2. The CDR3 covers 17 residues. Looked up from germline, CDR1 is LGHNA and CDR2 is YSLEER. The junction had 10 bases not matched to a gene; V was cut back by 0 bases and J by 7 bases. The CDR3 loop reads CASSQEPRLALGGELFF. CDR3 DNA sequence: TGCGCCAGCAGCCAAGAACCAAGACTAGCGCTAGGCGGGGAGCTGTTTTTT.

The rearrangement uses TRBV5-4 and TRBJ2-1; 7 bases line up with TRBD2. Germline loops: CDR1 SGHNT, CDR2 YYREEE (reference sequence). The CDR3 is made up of 15 amino acids. V shed 0 bases and J 1 base; nucleotides not matched to a gene: 1. The chain's CDR3 is CASSLGEGSYNEQFF. CDR3 DNA sequence: TGTGCCAGCAGCTTGGGGGAGGGGTCCTACAATGAGCAGTTCTTC. Complete variable domain (other parts from reference TRBV5-4 and TRBJ2-1): ETGVTQSPTHLIKTRGQQVTLRCSSQSGHNTVSWYQQALGQGPQFIFQYYREEENGRGNFPPRFSGLQFPNYSSELNVNALELDDSALYLCASSLGEGSYNEQFFGPGTRLTVL.

This clone was observed a single time. The V call is TRBV7-6, the J call TRBJ2-7; weak D call: TRBD2 (5 bases). CDR1 is SGHVS, CDR2 FNYEAQ, per germline. V was shortened by 0 bases and J by 4 bases, with 10 bases between the two germline ends. This CDR3 has 14 amino acids. This CDR3 is CASSLAREAYEQYF. The CDR3 coding sequence is TGTGCCAGCAGCTTAGCACGGGAAGCATACGAGCAGTACTTC.

To note about this clone: At the DNA level, this CDR3 is encoded by other sequences in the same sample as well. This chain connects TRBV9 to TRBJ2-1; 8 positions match TRBD2. V lost 0 bases, J lost 2 bases, and 7 bases stayed unmatched. Germline V gene lookup returns CDR1 SGDLS and CDR2 YYNGEE. The CDR3 has 17 residues. The CDR3 bases are TGTGCCAGCAGCGTAGCCCAGCGGGGGACCCCCTACAATGAGCAGTTCTTC. It encodes CASSVAQRGTPYNEQFF.

The chain joins TRBV6-5 to TRBJ2-5; 10 bases align to TRBD1. The CDR3 consists of 14 residues. The junction had 3 bases not matched to a gene; V was cut back by 4 bases and J by 4 bases. CDR1 is MNHEY, CDR2 SVGAGI, per germline. CDR3 sequence reads: CASSFRDRGETQYF. Written as DNA, the CDR3 is TGTGCCAGCAGTTTCCGGGACAGGGGAGAGACCCAGTACTTC.

This chain joins TRBV11-3 and TRBJ2-7; 9 bases match TRBD1. CDR1 and CDR2 from the germline V gene are SGHNT and YENEEA. J gave up 4 bases and V 6 bases, and 7 bases lay outside the gene matches. This CDR3 is built from 14 residues. CDR3 in amino acids: CASRSGTGLYEQYF. The CDR3 region has the DNA TGTGCCAGCAGATCAGGGACAGGGCTGTACGAGCAGTACTTC.

CDR3 loop: CASSLEGTSGRNEQFF. For the CDR3, the DNA is TGCGCCAGCAGCTTGGAGGGGACTAGCGGGAGAAACGAGCAGTTCTTC. The V and J genes are TRBV5-1 and TRBJ2-1; 14 bases line up with TRBD2. The CDR3 length is 16 residues. Germline V CDR1 and CDR2: SGHRS, YFSETQ. J gave up 10 bases and V 0 bases, and 6 bases lay outside the gene matches.

The J gene is TRBJ1-5, the V gene TRBV18, with a possible D match to TRBD1 (5 bases). CDR1 is KGHSH and CDR2 is LQKENI in the germline V gene. V gave up 3 bases and J gave up 6 bases, with 9 bases separating them. The CDR3 consists of 13 residues. CDR3 region: CASSPTQGQPQHF. CDR3 in DNA: TGTGCCAGCTCACCTACTCAGGGTCAGCCCCAGCATTTT.

The chain recombines TRBV9 with TRBJ2-3; a weak D match, TRBD2 (6 bases). CDR1 and CDR2 (germline): SGDLS, YYNGEE. The V and J ends lost 2 bases and 2 bases respectively, with 15 bases between them. The CDR3 loop spans 16 amino acids. CDR3 sequence reads: CASSVWTGDHTDTQYF. CDR3 DNA sequence: TGTGCCAGCAGCGTCTGGACGGGGGACCACACAGATACGCAGTATTTT.

The V and J genes are TRBV11-1 and TRBJ2-1; 10 nucleotides align to TRBD2. Germline CDR1 SGHAT, CDR2 FQDESV (reference sequence). The CDR3 consists of 17 residues. J lost 0 bases, V lost 1 base, and 3 bases had no gene match. CDR3 sequence reads: CASSLGTSGHSYNEQFF. As DNA, the CDR3 is TGTGCCAGCAGCTTAGGGACTAGCGGACACTCCTACAATGAGCAGTTCTTC.

Regarding this clone: One end of the junction fails to match germline, which may point to a read error. The V gene is TRBV4-1, the J gene TRBJ1-1; 7 bases agree with TRBD1. Per germline, CDR1 MGHRA and CDR2 YSYEKL. The CDR3 length is 14 residues. The CDR3 region is CTSSQQTGWTEAFF. CDR3 in DNA: TGCACCAGCAGCCAACAGACAGGGTGGACTGAAGCTTTCTTT.

This clone was recorded a few times. V is TRBV5-4 and J is TRBJ1-2; 10 bases agree with TRBD1. The CDR3 has 17 residues. V gave up 4 bases and J gave up 2 bases; unmatched junction bases: 11. Germline V gene lookup returns CDR1 SGHNT and CDR2 YYREEE (reference sequence). The CDR3 is CASSLAWTGGSNYGYTF. The CDR3 nucleotides read TGTGCCAGCAGCCTTGCCTGGACAGGGGGGTCGAACTATGGCTACACCTTC.

This clone showed up just a few times. Other DNA sequences within the sample encode an identical CDR3. The J gene is TRBJ1-6, the V gene TRBV5-1; 7 bases are a match to TRBD1. With 0 bases clipped from V and 3 bases from J, the junction kept 0 bases outside the gene matches. The CDR3 contains 15 residues. CDR1 and CDR2 from the germline V gene are SGHRS and YFSETQ. CDR3 nucleotides: TGCGCCAGCAGCTTGGGACAGGGCTATAATTCACCCCTCCACTTT. Translation gives CASSLGQGYNSPLHF. Based on the CDR3 plus reference TRBV5-1 and TRBJ1-6, the full variable domain is KAGVTQTPRYLIKTRGQQVTLSCSPISGHRSVSWYQQTPGQGLQFLFEYFSETQRNKGNFPGRFSGRQFSNSRSEMNVSTLELGDSALYLCASSLGQGYNSPLHFGNGTRLTVT.

This rearrangement joins TRBV10-3 to TRBJ2-1, with TRBD1 identical over 7 bases. The CDR3 sequence is 14 residues long. Per the germline V gene, CDR1 is ENHRY and CDR2 is SYGVKD. V dropped 10 bases and J dropped 5; count of bases not matched to a gene: 11. In DNA form, the CDR3 reads TGTGCCACCCTAATGCCCACAGGGGACAATGAGCAGTTCTTC. Protein sequence: CATLMPTGDNEQFF.

This chain uses TRBV14 with TRBJ2-7, with D possibly being TRBD2 (6 bases). The V end lost 8 bases, the J end lost 3 bases, and 14 bases lay between the germline ends. CDR3 length equals 13 residues. Germline CDR1 SGHDN, CDR2 FVKESK. The DNA of the CDR3 is TGTGCCAGCTCCCGGGACTGGCACTACGAGCAGTACTTC. Translating it yields CASSRDWHYEQYF.

The chain combines TRBV18 with TRBJ2-1, with a possible D match to TRBD1 (6 bases). Germline assignment: CDR1 KGHSH and CDR2 LQKENI. The CDR3 length is 15 residues. V was pared by 3 bases and J by 9 bases, with 18 bases between. The chain's CDR3 is CASSPSLGGMVEQFF. DNA of the CDR3: TGTGCCAGCTCACCCTCTCTAGGGGGTATGGTTGAGCAGTTCTTC.